The 19 T cell receptor beta chains listed next were all sequenced from one sample in a study of blood T cell repertoires in COVID-19. Sequencing was performed with immunoSEQ multiplex PCR; in TCRdb, only in-frame clones are kept and a portion is missing. The sample shows fewer than 250,000 clones, 70% to 90% of them seen only once. Sequenced input: peripheral blood. Receptors originate from a woman aged 50 to 60 with acute or convalescent COVID-19.

V and J are TRBV10-3 and TRBJ1-3; no firm D call. Germline values: CDR1 ENHRY, CDR2 SYGVKD. The V end was cut by 5 bases, the J end by 1 base, with 12 bases between. CDR3 length equals 15 residues. CDR3 nucleotide sequence: TGTGCCATCAGTCGTGGCTTTCCGTCTGGAAACACCATATATTTT. Translating it yields CAISRGFPSGNTIYF.

The chain combines TRBV10-3 with TRBJ1-6, with a possible D match to TRBD1 (6 bases). This CDR3 contains 12 residues. Per the germline V gene, CDR1 is ENHRY and CDR2 is SYGVKD. Trimming stripped 6 bases from V and 6 bases from J, with 6 bases between. CDR3 protein: CAIRDSNSPLHF. The CDR3, as DNA: TGTGCCATCAGGGACAGTAATTCACCCCTCCACTTT.

V and J are TRBV5-4 and TRBJ2-7, with 10 bases lining up with TRBD2. The CDR3 is made up of 15 amino acids. V lost 2 bases to trimming and J lost 4 bases; unmatched junction nucleotides: 6. Germline CDR1 and CDR2: SGHNT and YYREEE (reference sequence). CDR3 in DNA: TGTGCCAGCAGCTTAGCGGGAGGGGCTTTATACGAGCAGTACTTC. Its translation is CASSLAGGALYEQYF.

A single count supports this clone. The chain combines TRBV30 with TRBJ1-1; D is unresolved. The CDR3 totals 11 residues. CDR1 GTSNPN and CDR2 SVGIG come from the germline V gene (reference sequence). Trimming stripped 2 bases from V and 8 bases from J, with 9 bases between. The CDR3 DNA is TGTGCCTGGAGTCCCAAACAGGAAGCTTTCTTT. It yields the protein CAWSPKQEAFF.

This clone was detected once. The chain employs TRBV2 and TRBJ1-1; D is undetermined. The CDR3 has 13 amino acids. Germline V lookup: CDR1 SNHLY, CDR2 FYNNEI. The germline V and J ends were trimmed by 6 bases and 2 bases, with 10 bases remaining between them. CDR3 in amino acids: CASSENSNTEAFF. In DNA, the CDR3 is TGTGCCAGCAGCGAAAACAGTAACACTGAAGCTTTCTTT.

On this clone itself: Other DNA sequences of this sample code for an identical CDR3. J is TRBJ1-3 and V is TRBV7-8, with D perhaps matching TRBD1 (5 bases). Germline V gene lookup returns CDR1 SGHVS and CDR2 FQNEAQ. Between the trimmed V and J ends, which lost 4 bases and 0 bases, there was a span of 7 bases. This CDR3 comprises 14 residues. The CDR3 DNA follows: TGTGCCAGCAGCTATAGGGGCTCTGGAAACACCATATATTTT. This codes for CASSYRGSGNTIYF.

The V call is TRBV9, the J call TRBJ2-3; TRBD2 matches at 14 bases. Germline V gives CDR1 SGDLS, CDR2 YYNGEE. V lost 1 base, J lost 2 bases, and 6 bases stayed unmatched. This CDR3 spans 18 amino acids. In DNA, the CDR3 is TGTGCCAGCAGCGTAAATAGACTAGCGGGGGGGTCCACAGATACGCAGTATTTT. Translation: CASSVNRLAGGSTDTQYF.

This clone was picked up one time. The chain recombines TRBV3-1 (or the pseudogene TRBV3-2) with TRBJ2-6; 10 nucleotides match TRBD1. Trimming at V came to 4 bases and at J to 2 bases, leaving 2 bases not matched to a gene. Germline V gene lookup returns CDR1 LGHDT and CDR2 YNNKEL (reference sequence). CDR3 length: 16 residues. DNA of the CDR3: TGTGCCAGCAGCCGGGACAGGGGACCTGGGGCCAACGTCCTGACTTTC. It yields the protein CASSRDRGPGANVLTF.

This chain links TRBV7-2 with TRBJ2-2; 7 bases match TRBD2. The germline V gene has CDR1 SGHTA and CDR2 FQGNSA. V lost 8 bases, J lost 1 base, and 10 bases stayed unmatched. This CDR3 comprises 16 residues. CDR3 in DNA: TGTGCCAGCTCCGGGGGGTTAGCGGGGAACACCGGGGAGCTGTTTTTT. Amino acid sequence: CASSGGLAGNTGELFF.

The chain has TRBV9 and TRBJ2-7; 9 nucleotides agree with TRBD2. Per germline, CDR1 SGDLS and CDR2 YYNGEE. This CDR3 is 16 amino acids long. V lost 0 bases and J lost 4; bases outside the gene matches: 8. The CDR3 loop is CASSVAPASGRYEQYF. The CDR3 DNA sequence: TGTGCCAGCAGCGTAGCCCCCGCCAGCGGGAGGTACGAGCAGTACTTC. Drawing the rest from reference TRBV9 and TRBJ2-7, the complete variable domain is DSGVTQTPKHLITATGQRVTLRCSPRSGDLSVYWYQQSLDQGLQFLIQYYNGEERAKGNILERFSAQQFPDLHSELNLSSLELGDSALYFCASSVAPASGRYEQYFGPGTRLTVT.

V and J are TRBV7-3 and TRBJ1-5; D might be TRBD1 (5 bases). The CDR3 totals 13 residues. The germline CDR1 and CDR2 sequences are SGHTA and FQGTGA. Trimming took 8 bases from V and 3 from J, leaving 11 bases between them. The CDR3 DNA reads TGTGCCAGCTCCAGGGACTCCAATCAGCCCCAGCATTTT. The encoded protein is CASSRDSNQPQHF. Filled out from reference TRBV7-3 and TRBJ1-5, the complete variable domain reads GAGVSQTPSNKVTEKGKYVELRCDPISGHTALYWYRQSLGQGPEFLIYFQGTGAADDSGLPNDRFFAVRPEGSVSTLKIQRTERGDSAVYLCASSRDSNQPQHFGDGTRLSIL.

This chain links TRBV4-3 with TRBJ2-7; 11 positions match TRBD2. Germline V gene lookup returns CDR1 LGHNA and CDR2 YSLEER. The CDR3 covers 15 residues. J was trimmed by 1 base and V by 2 bases; bases with no gene match: 1. The CDR3 loop is CASSQRLAGSYEQYF. The DNA for the CDR3 is TGCGCCAGCAGCCAACGACTAGCGGGGTCCTACGAGCAGTACTTC.

The V gene is TRBV6-2 or TRBV6-3, the J gene TRBJ2-7; D might be TRBD1 (5 bases). Germline lookup yields CDR1 MNHEY and CDR2 SVGEGT. This CDR3 has 16 amino acids. Trimming removed 6 bases from V and 3 bases from J, with 21 bases in between. The CDR3 reads CASSPNPPGQLYEQYF. CDR3 bases: TGTGCCAGCAGCCCTAACCCTCCCGGACAACTCTACGAGCAGTACTTC.

The chain has TRBV5-1 and TRBJ2-7; 8 bases fit TRBD1. Germline CDR1 SGHRS, CDR2 YFSETQ. V dropped 0 bases and J dropped 1; count of bases not matched to a gene: 3. CDR3 size: 15 residues. CDR3 region: CASSLGRTGSYEQYF. As DNA, the CDR3 is TGCGCCAGCAGCTTGGGGCGGACAGGGTCCTACGAGCAGTACTTC.

This clone is a singleton in its sample. The chain combines TRBV7-2 with TRBJ2-3, with D possibly matching TRBD2 (6 bases). The germline V gene encodes CDR1 SGHTA and CDR2 FQGNSA. V lost 7 bases, J lost 3 bases, and 14 bases lay in between. The CDR3 runs to 14 residues. CDR3: CASNPGLKTDTQYF. The CDR3 DNA reads as TGTGCCAGCAACCCGGGACTCAAAACAGATACGCAGTATTTT. Filled out from reference TRBV7-2 and TRBJ2-3, the complete variable domain reads GAGVSQSPSNKVTEKGKDVELRCDPISGHTALYWYRQSLGQGLEFLIYFQGNSAPDKSGLPSDRFSAERTGGSVSTLTIQRTQQEDSAVYLCASNPGLKTDTQYFGPGTRLTVL.

The chain joins TRBV30 to TRBJ1-2, with D possibly being TRBD1 (5 bases). Germline loops: CDR1 GTSNPN, CDR2 SVGIG (reference sequence). V was cut by 4 bases and J by 0 bases, with 12 bases left in between. This CDR3 contains 14 residues. The CDR3 sequence is CAWTAGPANYGYTF. As DNA, the CDR3 is TGTGCCTGGACGGCGGGGCCCGCTAACTATGGCTACACCTTC. Full variable domain (missing parts from reference TRBV30 and TRBJ1-2): SQTIHQWPATLVQPVGSPLSLECTVEGTSNPNLYWYRQAAGRGLQLLFYSVGIGQISSEVPQNLSASRPQDRQFILSSKKLLLSDSGFYLCAWTAGPANYGYTFGSGTRLTVV.

This rearrangement joins TRBV5-6 to TRBJ1-6; 8 positions match TRBD1. With 5 bases clipped from V and 10 bases from J, the junction kept 11 bases outside the gene matches. Germline V gene sequence: CDR1 SGHDT, CDR2 YYEEEE. This CDR3 spans 15 amino acids. In DNA, the CDR3 is TGTGCCAGCAGTTATCGGACAGGGCAAGGATCACCCCTCCACTTT. Residues: CASSYRTGQGSPLHF.

The CDR3: CASSSPSGGDNSPLHF. The CDR3, as DNA: TGTGCCAGCAGCTCGCCCTCGGGAGGGGATAATTCACCCCTCCACTTT. The V gene is TRBV7-9, the J gene TRBJ1-6; a possible D gene is TRBD1 (5 bases). In germline, CDR1 is SEHNR, CDR2 FQNEAQ (reference sequence). With 4 bases removed from V and 5 bases from J, the gap between germline ends came to 15 bases. The CDR3 covers 16 residues. Based on the CDR3 plus reference TRBV7-9 and TRBJ1-6, the full variable domain is DTGVSQNPRHKITKRGQNVTFRCDPISEHNRLYWYRQTLGQGPEFLTYFQNEAQLEKSRLLSDRFSAERPKGSFSTLEIQRTEQGDSAMYLCASSSPSGGDNSPLHFGNGTRLTVT.

The chain joins TRBV10-2 to TRBJ2-7; 8 nucleotides line up with TRBD2. This CDR3 is 17 amino acids long. The germline V gene encodes CDR1 WSHSY and CDR2 SAAADI. V dropped 0 bases and J dropped 2; count of bases not matched to a gene: 9. The CDR3 here is CASSESDPGRGTYEQYF. CDR3 coding DNA: TGCGCCAGCAGTGAGTCGGACCCCGGGAGGGGAACCTACGAGCAGTACTTC.